The 7 T cell receptor beta chains below were found in one sample sequenced in a study of T cells in Graves' hyperthyroidism and ophthalmopathy (dated by TCRdb to about 2019). Library prep was done by multiplex PCR. TCRdb shows the sequencer as Illumina HiSeq 2000. TCR beta CDR3 regions were amplified from RNA transcripts. The TCR CDR3 was subjected to a first round of RT-PCR using the HTBI primer set and the Qiagen OneStep RT-PCR kit. The public sequencing data were trimmed at Q25 with fastp and processed into clonotypes with MiXCR by TCRdb, which kept only in-frame beta chains. Rows merge per CDR3 protein into single entries with the most common DNA and genes. The sample table shows roughly 720,000 distinct CDR3 sequences, and 15% to 20% are seen once. Roughly 16% of the sample lies in the top ten. Sample: blood. The receptors were sampled from a man between 45 and 60 years old with Graves' hyperthyroidism.

This clonotype has at least ten counts. The chain carries TRBV11-2 and TRBJ1-2; tentative D call: TRBD1 (6 bases). The germline gives CDR1 SGHAT, CDR2 FQNNGV. This CDR3 comprises 15 residues. Trimming left V 0 bases short and J 2 bases short, with 10 bases between. The CDR3 reads CASSLDIQGNYGYTF. Here the CDR3 DNA reads TGTGCCAGCAGCTTAGATATACAGGGAAACTATGGCTACACCTTC.

At least ten counts were recorded for this clonotype. This chain connects TRBV19 to TRBJ1-1; D unclear. The CDR3 is 13 residues long. Trimming left V 1 base short and J 5 bases short, with 8 bases between. Per germline, CDR1 LNHDA and CDR2 SQIVND (reference sequence). The CDR3 nucleotides are TGTGCCAGTAGTATAGCCTCCGGGACTGAAGCTTTCTTT. This gives the protein CASSIASGTEAFF.

This clonotype was seen ten or more times. This chain links TRBV12-3 or TRBV12-4 with TRBJ2-7, with a weak D call TRBD1 (6 bases). This CDR3 comprises 14 residues. The V gene lost 6 bases and the J gene lost 0 bases, with 12 bases spanning the gap. The CDR3 here is CASSPGQNSYEQYF. The CDR3 DNA reads TGTGCCAGCAGCCCAGGACAGAACTCCTACGAGCAGTACTTC.

This clonotype showed up many times. The V gene is TRBV27, the J gene TRBJ2-5, with 7 nucleotides matching TRBD2. The germline V gene encodes CDR1 MNHEY and CDR2 SMNVEV (reference sequence). This CDR3 contains 16 residues. With 5 bases clipped from V and 2 bases from J, the junction kept 11 bases outside the gene matches. The CDR3 coding sequence is TGTGCCAGCAGTGGTCGGAGGCCTAGCGGACAAGAGACCCAGTACTTC. Translated, it gives CASSGRRPSGQETQYF.

This clonotype was observed many times. The V gene is TRBV10-2, the J gene TRBJ1-2; D might be TRBD1 (5 bases). V was trimmed by 0 bases and J by 5 bases, leaving 16 bases between them. The germline CDR1 and CDR2 sequences are WSHSY and SAAADI. The CDR3 runs 16 residues. The CDR3 reads CASSESRAGKEYGYTF. The CDR3 nucleotides read TGCGCCAGCAGTGAGTCGAGGGCAGGGAAAGAGTATGGCTACACCTTC.

This clonotype was seen repeatedly, ten times or more. The V gene is TRBV7-3, the J gene TRBJ2-2; the D call may be TRBD1 or TRBD2 (5 bases each). Trimming stripped 6 bases from V and 8 bases from J, with 13 bases between. This CDR3 region has 13 residues. In germline, CDR1 is SGHTA, CDR2 FQGTGA. CDR3 region: CASRTGGFGELFF. CDR3 bases: TGTGCCAGCAGGACTGGGGGTTTTGGGGAGCTGTTTTTT.

The rearrangement uses TRBV20-1 and TRBJ1-1; D unresolved. Germline assignment: CDR1 DFQATT and CDR2 SNEGSKA (reference sequence). V lost 7 bases to trimming and J lost 5 bases, with 14 bases between them. CDR3 length: 12 amino acids. CDR3 bases: TGCAGTGTCCCACTTCCTGGGACTGAAGCTTTCTTT. Translation gives CSVPLPGTEAFF.